Only a few counts were recorded for the clone carrying this T cell receptor (beta chain). Its antigen is as yet unknown. Trimming took off 0 bases at V and 5 bases at J, with 18 bases between the two ends. CDR3 length: 16 amino acids. Germline V gene data show CDR1 as SGHRS and CDR2 as YFSETQ. 5'RACE, which relied on constant-segment primers, yielded TCR alpha and TCR beta cDNA libraries carrying sample barcodes and UMIs. MiXCR, run by TCRdb on the 5' RACE reads, gives a single entry per CDR3 protein. Altogether more than 75,000 distinct CDR3 sequences are present, around 25% being singletons, with the ten largest covering roughly 39%. These data come from a study of T-cell memory formation after mild COVID-19. Study-wide context: TCR clustering was largely donor specific.

Study-wide results and limits: Contracting clones localized mainly to CM and EM when CD4+ and mainly to EMRA when CD8+. CD4+ bias marked clones expanding day 15 to 37, unlike balanced contracting clones.

The chain joins TRBV5-1 to TRBJ2-7; D ambiguous. The sequencing sample was made of PBMCs or a T cell subset sorted from them (not recorded which). The receptor was derived from a man aged 18 to 29 who had mild COVID-19 (a few samples of this study predate the infection). Cell type and time point are not known. The CDR3 nucleotides are TGCGCCAGCAGCTTGGCCGGCAGGATGCCTCTCGACGAGCAGTACTTC. It translates to CASSLAGRMPLDEQYF.